This T cell receptor (beta chain) was recovered during a study of siplizumab effects on memory and regulatory T cells. TCRdb's copy holds only in-frame clones and misses some; the assay was immunoSEQ multiplex PCR. The sample has some 100,000 clones; 75% to 95% are singletons. Per germline, CDR1 SGHTA and CDR2 FQGTGA. CDR3 length: 16 amino acids. The V and J ends lost 5 bases and 0 bases, in that order; junction bases with no gene match: 5. The clonotype comes from a human donor in good health. Sequenced: CD4+ T cells sorted from blood. The gene calls are TRBV7-3 and TRBJ2-3; TRBD2 matches at 10 bases. CDR3 loop: CASSPGLAASTDTQYF. CDR3 bases: TGTGCCAGCAGCCCAGGACTAGCGGCGAGCACAGATACGCAGTATTTT.